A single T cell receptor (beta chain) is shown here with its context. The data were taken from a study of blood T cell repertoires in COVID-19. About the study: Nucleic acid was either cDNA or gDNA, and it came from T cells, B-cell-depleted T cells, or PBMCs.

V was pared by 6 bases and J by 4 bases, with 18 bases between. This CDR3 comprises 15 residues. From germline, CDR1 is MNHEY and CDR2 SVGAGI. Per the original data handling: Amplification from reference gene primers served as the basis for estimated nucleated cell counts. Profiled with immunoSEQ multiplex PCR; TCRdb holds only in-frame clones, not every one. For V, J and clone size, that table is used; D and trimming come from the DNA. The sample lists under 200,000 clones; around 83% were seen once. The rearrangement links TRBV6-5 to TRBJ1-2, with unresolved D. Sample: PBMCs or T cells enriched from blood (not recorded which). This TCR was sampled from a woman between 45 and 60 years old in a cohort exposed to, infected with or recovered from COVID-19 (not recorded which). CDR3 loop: CASSRAWEGGYGYTF. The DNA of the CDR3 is TGTGCCAGCAGCCGGGCCTGGGAGGGTGGCTATGGCTACACCTTC.